The clone carrying this T cell receptor (beta chain) came up once. The germline V and J ends were trimmed by 3 bases and 5 bases, with 8 bases remaining between them. CDR1 LNHDA and CDR2 SQIVND come from the germline V gene (reference sequence). The CDR3 runs 13 residues. This sample stems from a study of cytotoxic CD8 clonotypes in ibrutinib-treated CLL. Study-level information: After a median around 11 months on treatment (6 to 36), response samples were drawn.

The repertoire was sequenced with immunoSEQ multiplex PCR; TCRdb's copy has only in-frame clones and lacks some. The sample lists around 52,000 clones, around 60% occurring once. The source of this sequence is a human donor with chronic lymphocytic leukemia. The input for sequencing was PBMCs, taken after 24 months of ibrutinib treatment. The gene calls are TRBV19 and TRBJ1-5; D call uncertain. The CDR3 nucleotides are TGTGCCAGTAGTATTCTGAGGGATCAGCCCCAGCATTTT. Translation gives CASSILRDQPQHF. The variable domain in full, completed from reference TRBV19 and TRBJ1-5, reads DGGITQSPKYLFRKEGQNVTLSCEQNLNHDAMYWYRQDPGQGLRLIYYSQIVNDFQKGDIAEGYSVSREKKESFPLTVTSAQKNPTAFYLCASSILRDQPQHFGDGTRLSIL.